Presented here are 9 T cell receptor beta chains from one specimen sequenced in a study of Tregs in tolerant kidney transplant recipients. This table comes from immunoSEQ multiplex PCR, and its TCRdb copy is limited to in-frame clones, with some not included. The sample has hundreds of thousands of clones, 80% to 85% seen once. The sample comprised CD4+ T cells from blood. These receptors originate from a human donor in good health.

The chain employs TRBV7-8 and TRBJ2-7, with 10 bases that match TRBD1. V lost 5 bases and J lost 11; bases outside the gene matches: 9. Germline-derived CDR1 and CDR2 are SGHVS and FQNEAQ. The CDR3 extends over 13 amino acids. The CDR3 region has the DNA TGTGCCAGCAGCCGCCGGGACAGGGGTGACAAGTACTTC. Protein product: CASSRRDRGDKYF.

The chain couples TRBV19 to TRBJ2-5; D is perhaps TRBD1 or TRBD2 (5 bases each). Germline values: CDR1 LNHDA, CDR2 SQIVND (reference sequence). V was shortened by 6 bases and J by 2 bases, with 13 bases between the two germline ends. The length of the CDR3 is 14 residues. The CDR3 reads CASRRRGPQETQYF. The CDR3 DNA follows: TGTGCCAGTAGGAGAAGGGGACCACAAGAGACCCAGTACTTC.

The chain recombines TRBV7-5 with TRBJ2-1; the table names TRBD2, a call not compared with the DNA. TRBV7-5 is marked as a pseudogene. This CDR3 has 16 residues. In DNA form, the CDR3 reads TGTGTCAGAAGCCCCCGAGGAGCGGGAGTCAGGGGTGAGCAGTTCTTC. Protein: CVRSPRGAGVRGEQFF.

The chain joins TRBV2 to TRBJ1-1, with 7 bases lining up with TRBD1. Germline loops: CDR1 SNHLY, CDR2 FYNNEI. Trimming took 1 base from V and 11 from J; bases not matched to a gene: 7. There are 13 residues in the CDR3. As DNA, the CDR3 is TGTGCCAGCAGTGAAGAAGAGGGGGCGGCCGCTTTCTTT. Protein: CASSEEEGAAAFF.

The chain is built from TRBV11-3 and TRBJ2-3; TRBD2 matches 10 bases. In germline, CDR1 is SGHNT, CDR2 YENEEA. This CDR3 is 17 amino acids long. V lost 4 bases, J lost 6 bases, and 13 bases stayed unmatched. The CDR3 sequence is CASSSTTSGSQSDTQYF. The CDR3 region has the DNA TGTGCCAGCAGCTCAACGACTAGCGGGTCTCAGTCGGATACGCAGTATTTT. The full variable domain, its missing parts supplied by reference TRBV11-3 and TRBJ2-3, is EAGVVQSPRYKIIEKKQPVAFWCNPISGHNTLYWYLQNLGQGPELLIRYENEEAVDDSQLPKDRFSAERLKGVDSTLKIQPAELGDSAVYLCASSSTTSGSQSDTQYFGPGTRLTVL.

The chain combines TRBV11-2 with TRBJ2-4, with D possibly being TRBD2 (7 bases). Trimming cost V 2 bases and J 15 bases, with 20 bases left between them. CDR1 SGHAT and CDR2 FQNNGV come from the germline V gene. The CDR3 is 14 residues long. The DNA of the CDR3 is TGTGCCAGCAGCTTAACCGCGGGGGCCACTTTGAGGTACTTC. Encoded protein: CASSLTAGATLRYF.

V and J are TRBV7-3 and TRBJ1-2; no firm D call. The CDR3 is 14 residues long. Looked up from germline, CDR1 is SGHTA and CDR2 is FQGTGA. V lost 1 base to trimming and J lost 1 base, with 7 bases between them. The CDR3 DNA is TGTGCCAGCAGCTTAAATTCAGATAACTATGGCTACACCTTC. This codes for CASSLNSDNYGYTF.

The V gene is TRBV18, the J gene TRBJ2-2; TRBD1 might be the D (6 bases). Germline V gene lookup returns CDR1 KGHSH and CDR2 LQKENI. The CDR3 runs 15 residues. V was pared by 1 base and J by 3 bases, with 9 bases between. This chain's CDR3 is CASSPQPGDTGELFF. For the CDR3, the DNA is TGTGCCAGCTCACCACAACCAGGGGACACCGGGGAGCTGTTTTTT.

The V gene is TRBV14, the J gene TRBJ2-7; D remains unclear. Trimming removed 1 base at V and 3 bases at J, with 10 bases between. Germline CDR1 reads SGHDN; CDR2 reads FVKESK. This CDR3 is built from 14 residues. CDR3 DNA: TGTGCCAGCAGCCAAGGCGGATCTAGCTACGAGCAGTACTTC. It is translated as CASSQGGSSYEQYF.